This T cell receptor (beta chain) was sequenced during a study of CD8 T cells in Susac syndrome. Note on this clonotype: Its specificity is not known.

Germline CDR1 SEHNR, CDR2 FQNEAQ (reference sequence). With 5 bases removed from V and 1 base from J, the gap between germline ends came to 16 bases. The CDR3 runs to 16 residues. TCR beta sequencing was performed on blood CD8+ and CD4+ T cells. Points from the study as a whole: The study's TCR sequencing and HLA analysis drew on a certain number of individuals. That number was acknowledged as relatively small.

Reverse transcription of about 0.5 to 1 ug RNA used random hexamers. The method of amplification for TCR beta CDR3 was immunoSEQ multiplex PCR, covering 54 Vbeta and 13 Jbeta. MiXCR, applied by TCRdb to the immunoSEQ multiplex PCR reads, yields one record per CDR3 protein. Seen here are hundreds of thousands of distinct CDR3 sequences, around 85% observed once, and the top ten hold about 0.12%. The chain uses TRBV7-9 and TRBJ2-3; the D gene could be TRBD1 or TRBD2 (5 bases each). This TCR was recovered from a human donor with multiple sclerosis. Sequencing used CD8+ T cells from PBMCs. In DNA, the CDR3 is TGTGCCAGCAGCATAACTAGGGGTGTGGGCACAGATACGCAGTATTTT. It is translated as CASSITRGVGTDTQYF.